These 28 T cell receptor beta chains were all obtained from the same sample, sequenced in a study of blood T cell repertoires in COVID-19. Measured with immunoSEQ multiplex PCR; TCRdb has only the in-frame clones, and not every one. The data contain about 110,000 clones, approximately 81% of them singletons. The specimen was peripheral blood. All receptors come from a human donor in a cohort sampled during active COVID-19.

This chain connects TRBV4-3 to TRBJ1-4; D gene unclear. The CDR3 covers 15 residues. Germline V gene lookup returns CDR1 LGHNA and CDR2 YSLEER. V gave up 3 bases and J gave up 4 bases, with 12 bases separating them. The CDR3 nucleotides read TGCGCCAGCAGCCAGATCCCGAGCAATAATGAAAAACTGTTTTTT. Translated, it gives CASSQIPSNNEKLFF.

The chain is built from TRBV7-2 and TRBJ2-3, with TRBD2 matching 12 bases. Germline V gene lookup returns CDR1 SGHTA and CDR2 FQGNSA. V was pared by 5 bases and J by 2 bases, with 5 bases of the junction left unmatched. This CDR3 has 16 amino acids. The CDR3 sequence: CASSTGLAGITDTQYF. For the CDR3, the DNA is TGTGCCAGCAGCACCGGACTAGCGGGAATCACAGATACGCAGTATTTT.

This clone has a handful of counts. The J gene is TRBJ2-2, the V gene TRBV5-1, with TRBD2 matching 10 bases. This CDR3 contains 15 residues. The germline gives CDR1 SGHRS, CDR2 YFSETQ. The junction had 7 bases not matched to a gene; V was cut back by 4 bases and J by 7 bases. CDR3 region: CASSRLAGVYGELFF. The CDR3 nucleotides read TGCGCCAGCAGCCGGCTAGCGGGAGTTTACGGGGAGCTGTTTTTT.

The chain carries TRBV7-2 and TRBJ2-7, with 13 bases aligning to TRBD2. With V trimmed by 4 bases and J by 6 bases, 3 bases remained unmatched. Germline V gene data show CDR1 as SGHTA and CDR2 as FQGNSA. This CDR3 has 14 amino acids. CDR3 region: CASSSGLAGSEQYV. The CDR3 DNA follows: TGTGCCAGCAGCTCGGGACTAGCGGGATCCGAGCAGTACGTC.

V and J are TRBV12-3 or TRBV12-4 and TRBJ1-1; no reliable D call. Between the trimmed V and J ends, which lost 10 bases and 1 base, there was a span of 13 bases. The CDR3 has 13 residues. This CDR3 is CATTPPGNTEAFF. The CDR3 nucleotides are TGTGCCACCACCCCCCCAGGGAACACTGAAGCTTTCTTT.

The J gene is TRBJ2-4, the V gene TRBV6-5; the match to TRBD2 covers 7 bases. The CDR3 contains 14 residues. V lost 8 bases and J lost 5; bases outside the gene matches: 9. Germline CDR1 is MNHEY and CDR2 is SVGAGI. The CDR3 protein is CASLAGTTQNIQYF. CDR3 DNA: TGTGCCAGCTTGGCGGGGACTACCCAAAACATTCAGTACTTC.

CDR3 sequence (DNA): TGTGCCTGGACCGCCCCCGGGACTAGCGGGAGAGGGGGAGAAGAGACCCAGTACTTC. Protein sequence: CAWTAPGTSGRGGEETQYF. This chain uses TRBV30 with TRBJ2-5; 14 bases are a match to TRBD2. CDR3 size: 19 residues. Germline trimming cut 4 bases from V and 3 bases from J; bases unmatched to any gene: 16. Germline V gene data show CDR1 as GTSNPN and CDR2 as SVGIG (reference sequence).

The chain employs TRBV5-1 and TRBJ2-1; maybe TRBD2 (7 bases). From germline, CDR1 is SGHRS and CDR2 YFSETQ. This CDR3 has 15 amino acids. Trimming removed 2 bases at V and 2 bases at J, with 11 bases between. The CDR3 spells CASSFTGGPYNEQFF. In DNA, the CDR3 is TGCGCCAGCAGCTTTACGGGGGGCCCCTACAATGAGCAGTTCTTC.

The chain is built from TRBV11-2 and TRBJ2-7; 9 bases agree with TRBD2. The V and J ends lost 1 base and 3 bases, in that order; junction bases with no gene match: 4. The CDR3 length is 15 residues. Germline V gives CDR1 SGHAT, CDR2 FQNNGV. The CDR3, as DNA: TGTGCCAGCAGCTTAGTAGCGGGGGAACGCTACGAGCAGTACTTC. Translating gives CASSLVAGERYEQYF.

This clone was detected a few times. The V gene is TRBV6-5, the J gene TRBJ1-6; 7 bases fit TRBD1. This CDR3 is 13 amino acids long. Germline assignment: CDR1 MNHEY and CDR2 SVGAGI. The trim removed 7 bases at V and 7 bases at J, leaving 4 bases unmatched. The CDR3: CASMDRKNSPLHF. The DNA for the CDR3 is TGTGCCAGCATGGACAGGAAGAATTCACCCCTCCACTTT.

Many counts were recorded for this clone. The V call is TRBV11-2, the J call TRBJ1-4; possibly TRBD1 for D (5 bases). This CDR3 has 14 residues. Germline CDR1 reads SGHAT; CDR2 reads FQNNGV. V lost 3 bases and J lost 5, with 10 bases in between. For the CDR3, the DNA is TGTGCCAGCAGCTTGGGACTTGGGAATGAAAAACTGTTTTTT. This gives the protein CASSLGLGNEKLFF.

V is TRBV7-2 and J is TRBJ1-4; 10 nucleotides match TRBD1. V lost 6 bases and J lost 6; bases outside the gene matches: 4. Germline V lookup: CDR1 SGHTA, CDR2 FQGNSA. CDR3 size: 14 residues. This CDR3 is CASRRDRGDEKLFF. CDR3 coding DNA: TGTGCCAGCAGACGGGACAGGGGAGATGAAAAACTGTTTTTT.

The table lists this clone with a few counts. This rearrangement joins TRBV4-1 to TRBJ1-5; D is undetermined. With 1 base removed from V and 11 bases from J, the gap between germline ends came to 12 bases. This CDR3 is built from 13 residues. Germline-derived CDR1 and CDR2 are MGHRA and YSYEKL. CDR3 nucleotide sequence: TGCGCCAGCAGCCAAGCACCAGGCCCTACCCAGCATTTT. Translated: CASSQAPGPTQHF.

The gene calls are TRBV5-6 and TRBJ2-7; 9 bases align to TRBD2. The germline V gene encodes CDR1 SGHDT and CDR2 YYEEEE. The length of the CDR3 is 15 residues. Trimming at V came to 4 bases and at J to 2 bases, leaving 7 bases not matched to a gene. The CDR3 here is CASSRRLAGPYEQYV. As DNA, the CDR3 is TGTGCCAGCAGCCGAAGGCTAGCGGGGCCCTACGAGCAGTACGTC.

The gene calls are TRBV19 and TRBJ2-1, with TRBD2 matching over 11 bases. V was pared by 10 bases and J by 1 base, with 3 bases of the junction left unmatched. Germline V CDR1 and CDR2: LNHDA, SQIVND (reference sequence). This CDR3 is built from 14 residues. The CDR3 is CATGLAVSYNEQFF. In DNA, the CDR3 is TGTGCCACGGGACTAGCGGTATCCTACAATGAGCAGTTCTTC.

V gene TRBV10-3 combines with J gene TRBJ2-3, with D possibly TRBD2 on 6 matching bases. The V end was cut by 10 bases, the J end by 4 bases, with 12 bases between. This CDR3 has 12 amino acids. CDR1 and CDR2 (germline): ENHRY, SYGVKD. CDR3 in DNA: TGTGCCACGCGCGGGGACCCAGATACGCAGTATTTT. This encodes CATRGDPDTQYF.

The V gene is TRBV27, the J gene TRBJ1-3, with D tentatively TRBD1 (6 bases). This CDR3 region has 14 residues. Germline CDR1 and CDR2: MNHEY and SMNVEV (reference sequence). V gave up 2 bases and J gave up 3 bases, with 8 bases separating them. The CDR3 DNA sequence: TGTGCCAGCAGTTTAAGGGGGAGTGGAAACACCATATATTTT. Its translation is CASSLRGSGNTIYF.

The rearrangement joins TRBV7-9 to TRBJ1-2; D ambiguous. Trimming left V 5 bases short and J 7 bases short, with 17 bases between. The CDR3 covers 14 residues. CDR1 SEHNR and CDR2 FQNEAQ come from the germline V gene (reference sequence). CDR3: CASSAFPGKGGYTF. DNA for the CDR3: TGTGCCAGCAGCGCTTTCCCCGGGAAGGGTGGCTACACCTTC.

The V gene is TRBV19, the J gene TRBJ1-5, with D hard to call. This CDR3 is 12 amino acids long. Germline V CDR1 and CDR2: LNHDA, SQIVND (reference sequence). Deletions cut 5 bases from V and 0 bases from J, with 2 bases between. The CDR3 DNA sequence: TGTGCCAGTAGTCGTAGCAATCAGCCCCAGCATTTT. It codes for CASSRSNQPQHF.

This clone has more than one count but fewer than ten. Other DNA sequences in this specimen translate into the identical CDR3. This chain connects TRBV19 to TRBJ2-1, with 11 nucleotides matching TRBD1. CDR1 is LNHDA, CDR2 SQIVND, per germline (reference sequence). This CDR3 has 16 amino acids. V was pared by 6 bases and J by 9 bases, with 13 bases of the junction left unmatched. The DNA for the CDR3 is TGTGCCAGTAGCACCCAGCTCGGGACAGGGGGGAGTGAGCAGTTCTTC. It codes for CASSTQLGTGGSEQFF.

This rearrangement joins TRBV12-3 or TRBV12-4 to TRBJ2-5; D gene ambiguous. The V and J ends lost 3 bases and 7 bases respectively, with 9 bases between them. This CDR3 region has 12 residues. CDR3 sequence: CASSFSSATQYF. CDR3 coding DNA: TGTGCCAGCAGTTTTAGCTCGGCGACCCAGTACTTC.

The chain recombines TRBV4-3 with TRBJ1-6, with D maybe TRBD1 (6 bases). Germline CDR1 and CDR2: LGHNA and YSLEER. The CDR3 has 17 amino acids. V lost 0 bases to trimming and J lost 6 bases, with 15 bases between them. The CDR3 DNA reads as TGCGCCAGCAGCCAAGATCTGCAGGGGAGACTTAATTCACCCCTCCACTTT. Translating it yields CASSQDLQGRLNSPLHF.

V and J are TRBV6-5 and TRBJ2-3; a possible D gene is TRBD2 (6 bases). The germline gives CDR1 MNHEY, CDR2 SVGAGI. The CDR3 totals 15 residues. Trimming took off 7 bases at V and 0 bases at J, with 14 bases between the two ends. CDR3 DNA: TGTGCCAGCACCCGGGGGTCATCGAGCACAGATACGCAGTATTTT. Its translation: CASTRGSSSTDTQYF.

This rearrangement joins TRBV3-1 (or the pseudogene TRBV3-2) to TRBJ2-1; TRBD2 aligns across 9 bases. The V segment lost 5 bases and the J segment 8 bases; nucleotides outside the gene matches: 7. Germline CDR1 reads LGHDT; CDR2 reads YNNKEL (reference sequence). The length of the CDR3 is 14 residues. CDR3 DNA: TGTGCCAGCAGCGTAGCGGGAGTGGGCTATGAGCAGTTCTTC. Residues: CASSVAGVGYEQFF.

The rearrangement links TRBV30 to TRBJ2-6; tentatively, D is TRBD2 (6 bases). CDR3 length: 16 amino acids. Germline-derived CDR1 and CDR2 are GTSNPN and SVGIG (reference sequence). V gave up 3 bases and J gave up 0 bases, with 12 bases separating them. CDR3 sequence: CAWRALGGSGANVLTF. In nucleotides, the CDR3 is TGTGCCTGGAGAGCGTTGGGGGGCTCTGGGGCCAACGTCCTGACTTTC. The whole variable domain, remainder taken from reference TRBV30 and TRBJ2-6, is SQTIHQWPATLVQPVGSPLSLECTVEGTSNPNLYWYRQAAGRGLQLLFYSVGIGQISSEVPQNLSASRPQDRQFILSSKKLLLSDSGFYLCAWRALGGSGANVLTFGAGSRLTVL.

This chain joins TRBV10-3 and TRBJ1-6, with 7 bases fitting TRBD1. The germline V gene encodes CDR1 ENHRY and CDR2 SYGVKD. J was trimmed by 11 bases and V by 3 bases; bases with no gene match: 7. This CDR3 is built from 14 residues. The CDR3 here is CAISDYRGATPLHF. CDR3 nucleotides: TGTGCCATCAGTGACTACAGGGGCGCAACACCCCTCCACTTT.

V usage is TRBV7-9 and J usage is TRBJ2-3, with 7 nucleotides matching TRBD2. Germline-derived CDR1 and CDR2 are SEHNR and FQNEAQ (reference sequence). The V and J ends lost 5 bases and 1 base, in that order; junction bases with no gene match: 6. The length of the CDR3 is 15 residues. The CDR3 coding sequence is TGTGCCAGCAGCCGGCAGGGAGGGGGCACAGATACGCAGTATTTT. Translating it yields CASSRQGGGTDTQYF.

This clone was observed once. V and J are TRBV5-6 and TRBJ1-2, with unresolved D. The V and J ends lost 2 bases and 7 bases respectively, with 12 bases between them. Germline values: CDR1 SGHDT, CDR2 YYEEEE. This CDR3 comprises 13 residues. CDR3 bases: TGTGCCAGCAGCTTCATTGAGGCGGGTGGCTACACCTTC. Encoded protein: CASSFIEAGGYTF. Full variable domain (remainder filled in from reference TRBV5-6 and TRBJ1-2): DAGVTQSPTHLIKTRGQQVTLRCSPKSGHDTVSWYQQALGQGPQFIFQYYEEEERQRGNFPDRFSGHQFPNYSSELNVNALLLGDSALYLCASSFIEAGGYTFGSGTRLTVV.